This passage covers 18 T cell receptor beta chains from one sample sequenced in a study of blood T cell repertoires in COVID-19. Sequenced by immunoSEQ multiplex PCR; TCRdb stores in-frame clones only, minus some. The sample lists about 95,000 clones, about 87% occurring once. Sample: peripheral blood. The source of these receptors is a human donor in a cohort sampled during active COVID-19.

The chain is built from TRBV29-1 and TRBJ2-7, with 10 bases matching TRBD2. V dropped 2 bases and J dropped 7; count of bases not matched to a gene: 8. Germline CDR1 SQVTM, CDR2 ANQGSEA. The CDR3 is made up of 14 amino acids. The CDR3 DNA is TGCAGCGTTGAACTAGCGACTAGCGGGCGGGAGCAGTACTTC. This sequence encodes CSVELATSGREQYF.

This clone appeared once. V usage is TRBV19 and J usage is TRBJ2-7; possible D gene TRBD1, 6 bases. Between the trimmed V and J ends, which lost 8 bases and 3 bases, there was a span of 14 bases. There are 13 residues in the CDR3. Germline V lookup: CDR1 LNHDA, CDR2 SQIVND (reference sequence). The chain's CDR3 is CASLGQSDYEQYF. The CDR3 DNA is TGTGCCAGTCTCGGACAGTCTGACTACGAGCAGTACTTC.

The chain links TRBV11-2 to TRBJ2-1; the D gene is possibly TRBD2 (6 bases). The CDR3 runs to 18 residues. The V gene's germline CDR1 is SGHAT and CDR2 FQNNGV. V was clipped by 6 bases and J by 0 bases, with 21 bases between them. CDR3 region: CASSFFPRLASSYNEQFF. The CDR3 bases are TGTGCCAGCAGTTTTTTCCCCCGCCTAGCGAGCTCCTACAATGAGCAGTTCTTC.

The chain links TRBV6-5 to TRBJ2-7; no firm D call. Per the germline V gene, CDR1 is MNHEY and CDR2 is SVGAGI. This CDR3 is 13 amino acids long. V was shortened by 0 bases and J by 4 bases, with 7 bases between the two germline ends. This CDR3 reads CASSYSKEYEQYF. The CDR3 DNA reads TGTGCCAGCAGTTACTCGAAGGAGTACGAGCAGTACTTC.

This chain uses TRBV3-1 (or the pseudogene TRBV3-2) with TRBJ2-2; D may be TRBD2 (5 bases). The V gene lost 4 bases and the J gene lost 5 bases, with 11 bases spanning the gap. The CDR3 has 14 amino acids. CDR1 and CDR2 from the germline V gene are LGHDT and YNNKEL (reference sequence). CDR3: CASSLLRGTGELFF. CDR3 bases: TGTGCCAGCAGCCTCCTCCGGGGAACCGGGGAGCTGTTTTTT.

A few counts support this clone. The V and J genes are TRBV5-1 and TRBJ2-1; TRBD2 matches at 13 bases. Germline lookup yields CDR1 SGHRS and CDR2 YFSETQ. This CDR3 comprises 18 residues. V was pared by 4 bases and J by 4 bases, with 11 bases of the junction left unmatched. In DNA, the CDR3 is TGCGCCAGCAGCCACCGGGTACTAGCGGGGGGGTGGTACAATGAGCAGTTCTTC. This encodes CASSHRVLAGGWYNEQFF.

J is TRBJ2-1 and V is TRBV7-2; D is ambiguous. The CDR3 runs 14 residues. The germline V and J ends were trimmed by 4 bases and 1 base, with 8 bases remaining between them. Germline CDR1 SGHTA, CDR2 FQGNSA. This chain's CDR3 is CASSSPSSYNEQFF. In nucleotides, the CDR3 is TGTGCCAGCAGCTCCCCGAGTTCCTACAATGAGCAGTTCTTC.

This chain uses TRBV6-5 with TRBJ2-7; maybe TRBD1 (6 bases). The CDR3 covers 15 residues. The V gene's germline CDR1 is MNHEY and CDR2 SVGAGI. Trimming took off 2 bases at V and 3 bases at J, with 14 bases between the two ends. The CDR3 DNA is TGTGCCAGCAGTTACACGACAGGCCCTCTCTACGAGCAGTACTTC. Protein: CASSYTTGPLYEQYF.

This clone was recorded a few times. This chain joins TRBV9 and TRBJ1-2, with TRBD1 matching over 8 bases. CDR3 size: 14 residues. The germline V gene encodes CDR1 SGDLS and CDR2 YYNGEE. The junction had 8 bases not matched to a gene; V was cut back by 3 bases and J by 7 bases. The CDR3 region has the DNA TGTGCCAGCAGCGATAGGACAGGGCGAGGTGGCTACACCTTC. Translating gives CASSDRTGRGGYTF.

This clone came up once. The V call is TRBV5-1, the J call TRBJ1-2, with D perhaps matching TRBD1 (5 bases). The CDR3 has 15 residues. Germline V gene lookup returns CDR1 SGHRS and CDR2 YFSETQ. Trimming cost V 4 bases and J 0 bases, with 13 bases left between them. The CDR3 sequence is CASSPSGGSNYGYTF. The CDR3 DNA reads as TGCGCCAGCAGCCCCTCCGGGGGATCTAACTATGGCTACACCTTC.

The chain joins TRBV11-1 to TRBJ2-3; D is unresolved. Germline V gene data show CDR1 as SGHAT and CDR2 as FQDESV (reference sequence). This CDR3 spans 13 amino acids. The V end was cut by 5 bases, the J end by 6 bases, with 12 bases between. The CDR3 nucleotides read TGTGCCAGCAGCCAGGCCCCCCTGGATACGCAGTATTTT. This codes for CASSQAPLDTQYF.

The chain uses TRBV5-1 and TRBJ2-7, with 13 bases matching TRBD2. V dropped 4 bases and J dropped 6; count of bases not matched to a gene: 16. The CDR3 sequence is 18 residues long. Germline V gene data show CDR1 as SGHRS and CDR2 as YFSETQ. CDR3 bases: TGCGCCAGCAGCCCAGAAGCCGCGGGACTAGCGGGGATCGTCGAGCAGTACTTC. Its translation is CASSPEAAGLAGIVEQYF.

Here the CDR3 reads CASSLAGGHQPQHF. In nucleotides, the CDR3 is TGTGCCAGCAGCTTGGCAGGGGGGCATCAGCCCCAGCATTTT. J is TRBJ1-5 and V is TRBV11-2, with 7 bases lining up with TRBD1. The CDR3 runs to 14 residues. Trimming at V came to 3 bases and at J to 5 bases, leaving 4 bases not matched to a gene. CDR1 and CDR2 (germline): SGHAT, FQNNGV. The full variable domain, with the rest looked up from reference TRBV11-2 and TRBJ1-5, is EAGVAQSPRYKIIEKRQSVAFWCNPISGHATLYWYQQILGQGPKLLIQFQNNGVVDDSQLPKDRFSAERLKGVDSTLKIQPAKLEDSAVYLCASSLAGGHQPQHFGDGTRLSIL.

The rearrangement links TRBV19 to TRBJ2-7; 12 nucleotides align to TRBD2. CDR1 is LNHDA, CDR2 SQIVND, per germline (reference sequence). V lost 7 bases, J lost 2 bases, and 3 bases stayed unmatched. The length of the CDR3 is 14 residues. In DNA form, the CDR3 reads TGTGCCAGTACTCCTAGCGGGGGGGCCTACGAGCAGTACTTC. This gives the protein CASTPSGGAYEQYF.

The genes are TRBV7-9 and TRBJ1-2, with D hard to call. The V gene lost 3 bases and the J gene lost 8 bases, with 10 bases spanning the gap. CDR1 SEHNR and CDR2 FQNEAQ come from the germline V gene (reference sequence). The CDR3 runs to 12 residues. Written as DNA, the CDR3 is TGTGCCAGCAGCTTTTCAATAGAGGGCTACACCTTC. As protein: CASSFSIEGYTF. The whole variable domain, filled in from reference TRBV7-9 and TRBJ1-2, reads DTGVSQNPRHKITKRGQNVTFRCDPISEHNRLYWYRQTLGQGPEFLTYFQNEAQLEKSRLLSDRFSAERPKGSFSTLEIQRTEQGDSAMYLCASSFSIEGYTFGSGTRLTVV.

The rearrangement links TRBV27 to TRBJ1-2, with D possibly being TRBD1 (5 bases). The CDR3 runs 16 residues. Germline CDR1 and CDR2: MNHEY and SMNVEV (reference sequence). V was cut by 3 bases and J by 2 bases, with 16 bases left in between. CDR3 residues: CASSLAPFGQNYGYTF. The CDR3 bases are TGTGCCAGCAGTTTGGCCCCATTCGGACAAAACTATGGCTACACCTTC.

The genes are TRBV7-9 and TRBJ2-3; 7 positions agree with TRBD1. CDR3 size: 15 residues. Germline V gene lookup returns CDR1 SEHNR and CDR2 FQNEAQ (reference sequence). Losses at the gene ends were 6 bases for V and 0 bases for J; bases not matched to a gene: 6. The CDR3 reads CASRSLGQSTDTQYF. The CDR3 nucleotides read TGTGCCAGCAGGAGTTTGGGACAGAGCACAGATACGCAGTATTTT.

The table lists this clone with a few counts. CDR3 protein: CASTPRTAYGQPQHF. The CDR3 bases are TGTGCCAGCACCCCGCGGACAGCCTATGGCCAGCCCCAGCATTTT. This chain joins TRBV6-2 or TRBV6-3 and TRBJ1-5; a possible D gene is TRBD1 (6 bases). Germline loops: CDR1 MNHEY, CDR2 SVGEGT. V lost 7 bases to trimming and J lost 7 bases, with 20 bases between them. CDR3 length: 15 residues.